The next 18 T cell receptor beta chains were all read from a single sample in a study of blood T cell repertoires in COVID-19. The data were produced by immunoSEQ multiplex PCR, yet TCRdb's version contains in-frame clones alone and is incomplete. The sample contains around 250,000 clones, about four fifths of which appear only once. The material sequenced was PBMCs or T cells enriched from blood (not recorded which). The receptors come from a man aged 40-50 years who had been exposed to COVID-19.

This clone showed up just once. The rearrangement uses TRBV18 and TRBJ2-7, with 7 bases lining up with TRBD2. The CDR3 loop spans 15 amino acids. The germline CDR1 and CDR2 sequences are KGHSH and LQKENI. J was trimmed by 1 base and V by 1 base; bases with no gene match: 4. The DNA for the CDR3 is TGTGCCAGCTCACCACTCGGACTAGTTTCCTACGAGCAGTACTTC. It is translated as CASSPLGLVSYEQYF. Drawing the rest from reference TRBV18 and TRBJ2-7, the complete variable domain is NAGVMQNPRHLVRRRGQEARLRCSPMKGHSHVYWYRQLPEEGLKFMVYLQKENIIDESGMPKERFSAEFPKEGPSILRIQQVVRGDSAAYFCASSPLGLVSYEQYFGPGTRLTVT.

The chain uses TRBV10-3 and TRBJ2-7; 9 bases line up with TRBD2. This CDR3 has 17 residues. Trimming took 4 bases from V and 2 from J; bases not matched to a gene: 12. CDR1 is ENHRY, CDR2 SYGVKD, per germline. CDR3 region: CAISGGDSGSFTYEQYF. The CDR3 DNA reads as TGTGCCATCAGTGGGGGGGATAGCGGGAGTTTCACCTACGAGCAGTACTTC.

This clone was observed a handful of times. The V and J genes are TRBV6-1 and TRBJ2-7, with D possibly being TRBD1 (5 bases). Germline V CDR1 and CDR2: MNHNS, SASEGT. The length of the CDR3 is 15 residues. Trimming took off 3 bases at V and 2 bases at J, with 14 bases between the two ends. The CDR3 region has the DNA TGTGCCAGCAGTGATGGACAACGTAAACCCTACGAGCAGTACTTC. Encoded protein: CASSDGQRKPYEQYF.

The chain links TRBV6-6 to TRBJ2-7, with a weak D call TRBD1 (6 bases). V lost 6 bases to trimming and J lost 3 bases, with 12 bases between them. CDR1 is MNHNY, CDR2 SVGAGI, per germline (reference sequence). This CDR3 has 13 amino acids. The CDR3 sequence is CASSRGWIYEQYF. In DNA, the CDR3 is TGTGCCAGCAGCAGGGGATGGATCTACGAGCAGTACTTC.

The chain is built from TRBV19 and TRBJ1-5; D is undetermined. The CDR3 sequence is 12 residues long. Trimming left V 7 bases short and J 4 bases short, with 8 bases between. Germline V gene sequence: CDR1 LNHDA, CDR2 SQIVND (reference sequence). The CDR3 nucleotides are TGTGCCAGTAATGCAGCGAATCAGCCCCAGCATTTT. This gives the protein CASNAANQPQHF.

V gene TRBV29-1 combines with J gene TRBJ2-5; tentatively, D is TRBD2 (6 bases). The V end lost 7 bases, the J end lost 5 bases, and 17 bases lay between the germline ends. CDR1 is SQVTM, CDR2 ANQGSEA, per germline. The CDR3 length is 13 residues. In DNA form, the CDR3 reads TGCAGCGCCTGGATCGGGGGATTGGAGACCCAGTACTTC. It specifies CSAWIGGLETQYF. Looking up the rest from reference TRBV29-1 and TRBJ2-5 gives the full variable domain: SAVISQKPSRDICQRGTSLTIQCQVDSQVTMMFWYRQQPGQSLTLIATANQGSEATYESGFVIDKFPISRPNLTFSTLTVSNMSPEDSSIYLCSAWIGGLETQYFGPGTRLLVL.

V gene TRBV19 combines with J gene TRBJ2-5; D unresolved. Trimming removed 6 bases at V and 2 bases at J, with 10 bases between. The germline CDR1 and CDR2 sequences are LNHDA and SQIVND (reference sequence). This CDR3 has 13 residues. The CDR3 region has the DNA TGTGCCAGTAGCCAACACCCACAAGAGACCCAGTACTTC. It is translated as CASSQHPQETQYF.

CDR3 in DNA: TGTGCCTGGAGTTTTACAGGGTCGTCCACTGAAGCTTTCTTT. Its translation: CAWSFTGSSTEAFF. The V call is TRBV30, the J call TRBJ1-1; tentatively, D is TRBD1 (6 bases). CDR1 is GTSNPN and CDR2 is SVGIG in the germline V gene (reference sequence). Trimming left V 2 bases short and J 4 bases short, with 14 bases between. The CDR3 is 14 residues long.

CDR3 loop: CASSPGGAGEAFF. CDR3 sequence (DNA): TGTGCCAGCAGCCCAGGGGGCGCGGGTGAAGCTTTCTTT. The rearrangement uses TRBV28 and TRBJ1-1, with 8 positions matching TRBD1. Germline V CDR1 and CDR2: MDHEN, SYDVKM. The CDR3 sequence is 13 residues long. V lost 6 bases and J lost 7; bases outside the gene matches: 7.

J is TRBJ2-5 and V is TRBV14; 9 bases map to TRBD1. This CDR3 region has 16 residues. V dropped 1 base and J dropped 0; count of bases not matched to a gene: 3. CDR1 SGHDN and CDR2 FVKESK come from the germline V gene. CDR3 DNA sequence: TGTGCCAGCAGCCAAGGGGACAGGGCATACCAAGAGACCCAGTACTTC. Protein sequence: CASSQGDRAYQETQYF.

CDR3 sequence (DNA): TGCGCCAGCAGTTATTCGGGACAGGGGGCGCCGAGGACTGAAGCTTTCTTT. This codes for CASSYSGQGAPRTEAFF. This sequence joins TRBV5-1 and TRBJ1-1; 12 bases are a match to TRBD1. Germline V gene data show CDR1 as SGHRS and CDR2 as YFSETQ. With V trimmed by 5 bases and J by 5 bases, 13 bases remained unmatched. The CDR3 is 17 amino acids. Full variable domain (missing parts from reference TRBV5-1 and TRBJ1-1): KAGVTQTPRYLIKTRGQQVTLSCSPISGHRSVSWYQQTPGQGLQFLFEYFSETQRNKGNFPGRFSGRQFSNSRSEMNVSTLELGDSALYLCASSYSGQGAPRTEAFFGQGTRLTVV.

CDR3 in amino acids: CASSGTSGNSGANVLTF. Written as DNA, the CDR3 is TGTGCCAGCAGTGGGACTAGCGGCAACTCTGGGGCCAACGTCCTGACTTTC. The rearrangement joins TRBV6-1 to TRBJ2-6; 10 bases are a match to TRBD2. The CDR3 totals 17 residues. V shed 4 bases, J shed 0 bases, and the junction held 3 bases outside the gene matches. Germline CDR1 and CDR2: MNHNS and SASEGT.

The chain links TRBV9 to TRBJ1-1, with D perhaps TRBD1 (6 bases). Trimming pared 7 bases from V and 4 bases from J, leaving 11 bases between. The CDR3 loop spans 12 amino acids. CDR1 and CDR2 from the germline V gene are SGDLS and YYNGEE. CDR3 in DNA: TGTGCCAGCGGCGGAGGGGGCACTGAAGCTTTCTTT. Its protein product is CASGGGGTEAFF. Drawing the rest from reference TRBV9 and TRBJ1-1, the complete variable domain is DSGVTQTPKHLITATGQRVTLRCSPRSGDLSVYWYQQSLDQGLQFLIQYYNGEERAKGNILERFSAQQFPDLHSELNLSSLELGDSALYFCASGGGGTEAFFGQGTRLTVV.

The J gene is TRBJ1-1, the V gene TRBV19, with TRBD1 identical over 8 bases. This CDR3 contains 17 residues. Germline-derived CDR1 and CDR2 are LNHDA and SQIVND (reference sequence). V gave up 6 bases and J gave up 1 base; unmatched junction bases: 13. The CDR3 sequence: CASRPSTGVSANTEAFF. CDR3 DNA: TGTGCCAGTAGGCCTTCGACAGGGGTATCCGCGAACACTGAAGCTTTCTTT.

This sequence joins TRBV29-1 and TRBJ1-2, with a tentative D call TRBD1 (6 bases). The CDR3 runs 13 residues. Deletions cut 8 bases from V and 3 bases from J, with 16 bases between. Germline values: CDR1 SQVTM, CDR2 ANQGSEA. The CDR3 DNA sequence: TGCAGCATTGGCCCCGGGACACACTATGGCTACACCTTC. Translation: CSIGPGTHYGYTF.

CDR3 in amino acids: CASSQYIDRAGEAFF. As DNA, the CDR3 is TGCGCCAGCAGCCAATATATAGACAGGGCGGGCGAAGCTTTCTTT. The chain is built from TRBV4-1 and TRBJ1-1, with 7 bases aligning to TRBD1. This CDR3 is 15 amino acids long. Germline values: CDR1 MGHRA, CDR2 YSYEKL. Losses at the gene ends were 2 bases for V and 8 bases for J; bases not matched to a gene: 11.

The chain recombines TRBV9 with TRBJ1-1; TRBD1 matches at 8 bases. V gave up 5 bases and J gave up 1 base; unmatched junction bases: 4. Germline assignment: CDR1 SGDLS and CDR2 YYNGEE. The CDR3 spans 14 residues. The CDR3, as DNA: TGTGCCAGCAGAGCAGGGGGCGGGAACACTGAAGCTTTCTTT. It codes for CASRAGGGNTEAFF.

The sample holds one count of this clone. The chain uses TRBV7-9 and TRBJ2-1; 9 nucleotides match TRBD2. V dropped 7 bases and J dropped 6; count of bases not matched to a gene: 10. The CDR3 is 15 residues long. The germline CDR1 and CDR2 sequences are SEHNR and FQNEAQ (reference sequence). Written as DNA, the CDR3 is TGTGCCAGCATACTCACCGGGACTAGCAGCAATGAGCAGTTCTTC. It is translated as CASILTGTSSNEQFF.